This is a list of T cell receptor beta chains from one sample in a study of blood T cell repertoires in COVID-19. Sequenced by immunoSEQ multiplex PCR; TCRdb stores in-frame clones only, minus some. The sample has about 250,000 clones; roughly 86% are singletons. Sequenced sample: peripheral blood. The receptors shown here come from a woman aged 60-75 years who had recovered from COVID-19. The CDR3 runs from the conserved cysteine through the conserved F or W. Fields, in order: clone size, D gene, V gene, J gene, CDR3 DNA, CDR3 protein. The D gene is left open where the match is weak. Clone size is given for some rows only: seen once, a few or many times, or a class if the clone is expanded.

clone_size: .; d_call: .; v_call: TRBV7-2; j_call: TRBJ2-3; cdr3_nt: TGTGCCAGCACCCCCCCGCGGTTATCGGTGGATACGCAGTATTTT; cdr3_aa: CASTPPRLSVDTQYF
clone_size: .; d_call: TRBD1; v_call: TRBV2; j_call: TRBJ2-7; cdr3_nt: TGTGCCAGCGGACAGGGGTGGTCCTACGAGCAGTACTTC; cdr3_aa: CASGQGWSYEQYF
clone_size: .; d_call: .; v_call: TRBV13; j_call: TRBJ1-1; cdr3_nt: TGTGCCAGCAGCTTAGGGGCCCCCGAAGCTTTCTTT; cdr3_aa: CASSLGAPEAFF
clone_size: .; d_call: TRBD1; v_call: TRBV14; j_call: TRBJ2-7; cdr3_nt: TGTGCCAGCAGCCAAAACAGGGGAAACGAGCAGTACTTC; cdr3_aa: CASSQNRGNEQYF
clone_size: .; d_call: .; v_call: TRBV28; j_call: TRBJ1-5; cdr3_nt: TGTGCCACTGGCCGCGGGCAGCCCCAGCATTTT; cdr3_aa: CATGRGQPQHF
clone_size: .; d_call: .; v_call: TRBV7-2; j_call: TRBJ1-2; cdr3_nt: TGTGCCAGCAGGGAACAGGGAGGGTATGGCTACACCTTC; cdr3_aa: CASREQGGYGYTF
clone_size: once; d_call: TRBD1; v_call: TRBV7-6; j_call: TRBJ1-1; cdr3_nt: TGTGCCAGCAGCTCTCAGGTTGATGGGACAGGGGGTAAAGCTTTCTTT; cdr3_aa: CASSSQVDGTGGKAFF
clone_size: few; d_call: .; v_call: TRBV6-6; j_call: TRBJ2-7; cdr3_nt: TGTGCCAGCAGTTACCCTGGACTGGTATACTACGAGCAGTACTTC; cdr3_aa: CASSYPGLVYYEQYF
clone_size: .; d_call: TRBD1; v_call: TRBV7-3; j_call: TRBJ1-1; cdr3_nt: TGTGCCAGCAGCTTCCCGGGGACAGTGGCCGCTTTCTTT; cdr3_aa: CASSFPGTVAAFF
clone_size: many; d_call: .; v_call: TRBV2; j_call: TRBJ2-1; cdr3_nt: TGTGCCAGCAGCGATACAGGGTGGGTTTACAATGAGCAGTTCTTC; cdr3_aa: CASSDTGWVYNEQFF
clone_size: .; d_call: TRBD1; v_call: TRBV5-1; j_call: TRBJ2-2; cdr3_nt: TGCGCCAGCAGCTTGGCCGGGACAGGGAACACCGGGGAGCTGTTTTTT; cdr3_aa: CASSLAGTGNTGELFF
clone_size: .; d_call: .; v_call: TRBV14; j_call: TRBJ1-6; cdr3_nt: TGTGCCAGCAGCCAACTGACAGTATATAATTCACCCCTCCACTTT; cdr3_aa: CASSQLTVYNSPLHF
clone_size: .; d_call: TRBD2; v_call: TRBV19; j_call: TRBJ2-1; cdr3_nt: TGTGCCAGTAGGAGCCGGGACTACTCCTACAATGAGCAGTTCTTC; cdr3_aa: CASRSRDYSYNEQFF
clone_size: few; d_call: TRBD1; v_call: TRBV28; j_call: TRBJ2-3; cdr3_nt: TGTGCCAGCAGTTTATCAGGGGGCGGAGATACGCAGTATTTT; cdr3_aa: CASSLSGGGDTQYF
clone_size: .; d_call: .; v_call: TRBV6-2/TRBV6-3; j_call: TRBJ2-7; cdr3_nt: TGTGCCAGCAGTTACTCATACACCCCTCCCGGACGGAGGAACTACGAGCAGTACTTC; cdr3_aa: CASSYSYTPPGRRNYEQYF
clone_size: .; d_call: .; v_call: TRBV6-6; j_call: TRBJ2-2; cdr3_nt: TGTGCCAGCAGTTGGTCGGGGGTAACCGGGGAGCTGTTTTTT; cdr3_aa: CASSWSGVTGELFF
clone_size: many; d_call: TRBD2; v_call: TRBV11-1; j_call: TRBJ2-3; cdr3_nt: TGTGCCAGCAGCCACCGACTAGCGGATACAGATACGCAGTATTTT; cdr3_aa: CASSHRLADTDTQYF
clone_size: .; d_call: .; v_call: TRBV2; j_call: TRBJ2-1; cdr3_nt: TGTGCCAGCAGTCCTATTACAGGGAGTGAGCAGTTCTTC; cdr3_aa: CASSPITGSEQFF
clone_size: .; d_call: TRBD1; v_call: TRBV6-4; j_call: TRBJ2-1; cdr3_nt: TGTGCCAGCAGTGACTCCTCACACCCAGACAGGGTGAATGAGCAGTTCTTC; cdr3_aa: CASSDSSHPDRVNEQFF
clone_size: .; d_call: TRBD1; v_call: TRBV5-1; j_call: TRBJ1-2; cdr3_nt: TGCGCCAGCAGCTTGGCTTTTGTGTCGGACAGGGGGCCTATGGTGTCTGGCTACACCTTC; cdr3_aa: CASSLAFVSDRGPMVSGYTF
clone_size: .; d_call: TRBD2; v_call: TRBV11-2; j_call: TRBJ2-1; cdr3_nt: TGTGCCAGCAGCTACGGTCTAGCGGACTACAATGAGCAGTTCTTC; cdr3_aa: CASSYGLADYNEQFF
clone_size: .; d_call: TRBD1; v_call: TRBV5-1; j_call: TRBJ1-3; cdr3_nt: TGCGCCAGCAGCGGCGGGACAGATAGAAACACCATATATTTT; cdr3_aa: CASSGGTDRNTIYF
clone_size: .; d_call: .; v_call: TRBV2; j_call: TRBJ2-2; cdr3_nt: TGTGCCAGCAGTGAAGAGAGGGAAACCGGGGAGCTGTTTTTT; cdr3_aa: CASSEERETGELFF
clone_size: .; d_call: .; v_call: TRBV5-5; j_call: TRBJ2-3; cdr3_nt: TGTGCCAGCAGCTTGGCCAGGGATAGCACAGATACGCAGTATTTT; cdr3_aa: CASSLARDSTDTQYF
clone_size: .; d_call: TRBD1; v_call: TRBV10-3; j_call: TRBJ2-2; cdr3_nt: TGTGCCATCAGGGGGACAGTGGACACCGGGGAGCTGTTTTTT; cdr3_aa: CAIRGTVDTGELFF
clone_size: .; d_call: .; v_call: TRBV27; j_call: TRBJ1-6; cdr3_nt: TGTGCCAGCAGTTTATGGATAGGGGAAGGAAATTCACCCCTCCACTTT; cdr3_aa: CASSLWIGEGNSPLHF
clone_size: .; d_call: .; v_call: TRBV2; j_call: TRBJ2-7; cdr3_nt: TGTGCCAGCAGGGTAGAACAGGATCCTTCTCGAGAGCAGTACTTC; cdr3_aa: CASRVEQDPSREQYF
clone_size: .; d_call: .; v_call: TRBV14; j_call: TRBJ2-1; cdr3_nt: TGTGCCAGCAGCCAAGTGTCGGTATACAATGAGCAGTTCTTC; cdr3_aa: CASSQVSVYNEQFF
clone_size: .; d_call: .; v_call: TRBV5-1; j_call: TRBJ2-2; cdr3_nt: TGCGCCAGCACTCGAGGGTCTTCAGGAGGGGAGCTGTTTTTT; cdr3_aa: CASTRGSSGGELFF
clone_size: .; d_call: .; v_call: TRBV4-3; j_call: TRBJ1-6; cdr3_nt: TGCGCCAGCAGCCAAGATCGCCACAGGATCGACTCACCCCTCCACTTT; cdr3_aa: CASSQDRHRIDSPLHF
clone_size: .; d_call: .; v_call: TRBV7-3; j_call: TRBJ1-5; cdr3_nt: TGTGCCAGCAGCTTAGGGCCGCAGAGGCCCCAGCATTTT; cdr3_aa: CASSLGPQRPQHF
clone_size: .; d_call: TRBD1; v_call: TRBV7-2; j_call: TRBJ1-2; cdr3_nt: TGTGCCAGCAGCTTATGGGGACAGGGGGGTTCAGCTAACTATGGCTACACCTTC; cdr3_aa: CASSLWGQGGSANYGYTF
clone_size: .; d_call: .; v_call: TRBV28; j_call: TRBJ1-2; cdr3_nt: TGTGCCAGCAATTCAGGGGATAGAGGCTACACCTTC; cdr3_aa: CASNSGDRGYTF
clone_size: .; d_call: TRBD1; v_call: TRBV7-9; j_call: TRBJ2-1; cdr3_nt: TGTGCCAGCAGCTTAAAACAGGGGATGAATGAGCAGTTCTTC; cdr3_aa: CASSLKQGMNEQFF
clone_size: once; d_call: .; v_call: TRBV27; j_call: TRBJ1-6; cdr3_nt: TGTGCCAGCAGAGTAAACGGGGGTGGTAATTCACCCCTCCACTTT; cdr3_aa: CASRVNGGGNSPLHF
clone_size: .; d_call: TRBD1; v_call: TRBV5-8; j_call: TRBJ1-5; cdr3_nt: TGTGCCAGCAGCTTGTCGCGGGACAGCAAAAATCAGCCCCAGCATTTT; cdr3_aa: CASSLSRDSKNQPQHF
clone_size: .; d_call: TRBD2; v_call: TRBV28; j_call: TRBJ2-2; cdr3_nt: TGTGCCAGCAGTTTAAGGGACTACCGCGACACCGGGGAGCTGTTTTTT; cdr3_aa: CASSLRDYRDTGELFF
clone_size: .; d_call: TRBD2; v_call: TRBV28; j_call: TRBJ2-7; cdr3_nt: TGTGCCAGCAGTTTAGGCGGGGGACTTTACGAGCAGTACTTC; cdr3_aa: CASSLGGGLYEQYF
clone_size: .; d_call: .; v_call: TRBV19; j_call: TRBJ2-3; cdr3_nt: TGTGCCAGTAGTATACAGGGGCAAGATACGCAGTATTTT; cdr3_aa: CASSIQGQDTQYF
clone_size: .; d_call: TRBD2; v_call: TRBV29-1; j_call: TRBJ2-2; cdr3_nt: TGCAGCACCCGTAGCGGGGGGCCCGGGGAGCTGTTTTTT; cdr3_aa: CSTRSGGPGELFF
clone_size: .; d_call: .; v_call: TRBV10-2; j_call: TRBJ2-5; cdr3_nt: TGCGCCAGCAGTGAGCCGCCGGGACTGAAGTACTTC; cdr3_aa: CASSEPPGLKYF
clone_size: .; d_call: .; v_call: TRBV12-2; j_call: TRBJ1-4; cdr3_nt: TGTGCAAGTCGCTTTAGGGACCAGGGGGACGAAAAACTGTTTTTT; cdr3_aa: CASRFRDQGDEKLFF
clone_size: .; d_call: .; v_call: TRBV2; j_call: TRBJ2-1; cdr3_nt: TGTGCCAGCAGTGTCTTAGCCAAGGAGCAGTTCTTC; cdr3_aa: CASSVLAKEQFF
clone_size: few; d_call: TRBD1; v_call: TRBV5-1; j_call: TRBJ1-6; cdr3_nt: TGCGCCAGCAGCCCTGGACAGGGGAAGGATTCACCCCTCCACTTT; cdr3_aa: CASSPGQGKDSPLHF
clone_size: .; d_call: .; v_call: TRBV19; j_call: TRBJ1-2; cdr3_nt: TGTGCCAGTAGTAGGGGCAGGGAAGTAGGCTACACCTTC; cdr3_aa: CASSRGREVGYTF